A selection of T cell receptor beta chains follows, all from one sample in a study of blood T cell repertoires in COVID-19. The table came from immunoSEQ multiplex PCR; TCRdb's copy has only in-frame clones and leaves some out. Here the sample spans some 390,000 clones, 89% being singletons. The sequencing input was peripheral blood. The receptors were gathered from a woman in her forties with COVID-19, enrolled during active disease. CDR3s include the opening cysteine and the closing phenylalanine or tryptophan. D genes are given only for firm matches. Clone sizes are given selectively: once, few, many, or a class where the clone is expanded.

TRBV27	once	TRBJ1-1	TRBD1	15	CASSLSSTGETEAFF	TGTGCCAGCAGTTTATCGTCAACAGGGGAAACTGAAGCTTTCTTT
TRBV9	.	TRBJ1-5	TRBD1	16	CASSVGDRIPNQPQHF	TGTGCCAGCAGCGTTGGGGACAGGATCCCCAATCAGCCCCAGCATTTT
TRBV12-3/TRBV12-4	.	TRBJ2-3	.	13	CASSRLNLDTQYF	TGTGCCAGCAGCAGACTTAACTTAGATACGCAGTATTTT
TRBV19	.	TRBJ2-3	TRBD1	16	CASSPQRGPGTDTQYF	TGTGCCAGTAGCCCTCAGAGGGGGCCCGGCACAGATACGCAGTATTTT
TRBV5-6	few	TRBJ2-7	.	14	CASSLIRGHYEQYF	TGTGCCAGCAGCTTGATACGGGGTCACTACGAGCAGTACTTC
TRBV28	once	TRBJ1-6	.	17	CASSLLGAPSYNSPLHF	TGTGCCAGCAGTTTACTAGGGGCCCCTTCCTATAATTCACCCCTCCACTTT
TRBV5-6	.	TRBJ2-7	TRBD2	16	CASSTTSAPIRSEQYF	TGTGCCAGCAGTACGACTAGCGCCCCAATCCGAAGCGAGCAGTACTTC
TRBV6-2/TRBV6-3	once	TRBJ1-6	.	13	CASSSVSGPPLHF	TGTGCCAGCAGTTCTGTTTCAGGTCCACCCCTCCACTTT
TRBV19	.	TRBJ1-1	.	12	CASRLGGTEAFF	TGTGCCAGCCGCTTAGGGGGCACTGAAGCTTTCTTT
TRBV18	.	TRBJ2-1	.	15	CASSPRAGPDAEQFF	TGTGCCAGCTCACCACGGGCGGGGCCGGATGCTGAGCAGTTCTTC
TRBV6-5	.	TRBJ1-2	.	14	CASSYSGGTYGYTF	TGTGCCAGCAGTTACTCTGGGGGGACCTATGGCTACACCTTC
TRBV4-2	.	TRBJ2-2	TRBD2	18	CASSQDSVAGGSTGELFF	TGTGCCAGCAGCCAGGATAGCGTAGCGGGGGGGTCCACCGGGGAGCTGTTTTTT
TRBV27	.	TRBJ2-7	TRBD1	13	CASSFGDRYEQYF	TGTGCCAGCAGTTTTGGGGACAGGTACGAGCAGTACTTC
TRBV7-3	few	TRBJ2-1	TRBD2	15	CASSPPGLAGNEQFF	TGTGCCAGCAGCCCCCCGGGACTAGCGGGGAATGAGCAGTTCTTC
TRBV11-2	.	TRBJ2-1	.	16	CASSPRMTGNYNEQFF	TGTGCCAGCAGCCCGCGAATGACAGGAAACTACAATGAGCAGTTCTTC